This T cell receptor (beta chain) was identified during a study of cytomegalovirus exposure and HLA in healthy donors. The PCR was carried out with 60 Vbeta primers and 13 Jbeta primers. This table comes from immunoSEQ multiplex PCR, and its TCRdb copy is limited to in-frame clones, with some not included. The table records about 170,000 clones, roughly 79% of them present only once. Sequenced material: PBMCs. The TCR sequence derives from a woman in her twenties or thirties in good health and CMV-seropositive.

CDR3 loop: CASSPGGGTEAFF. DNA for the CDR3: TGTGCCAGCAGCCCCGGCGGGGGTACTGAAGCTTTCTTT. This chain links TRBV7-9 with TRBJ1-1; possible D gene TRBD1, 5 bases. Per germline, CDR1 SEHNR and CDR2 FQNEAQ (reference sequence). The CDR3 loop spans 13 amino acids. Trimming removed 5 bases from V and 5 bases from J, with 12 bases in between.